This passage covers 7 T cell receptor beta chains from one sample sequenced in a study of T cell changes during pregnancy in multiple sclerosis. Method: immunoSEQ multiplex PCR; TCRdb's copy keeps in-frame clones and lacks some. The sample has approximately 100,000 clones, around 92% seen once; the top ten hold approximately 1.5%. The input for sequencing was peripheral blood, taken after pregnancy. The receptors were sampled from a female donor with multiple sclerosis, enrolled in a pregnancy study.

The chain recombines TRBV27 with TRBJ2-5, with D possibly being TRBD2 (5 bases). V was shortened by 5 bases and J by 0 bases, with 7 bases between the two germline ends. Per germline, CDR1 MNHEY and CDR2 SMNVEV (reference sequence). This CDR3 comprises 13 residues. Written as DNA, the CDR3 is TGTGCCAGCAGTGGACTGAACCAAGAGACCCAGTACTTC. It is translated as CASSGLNQETQYF.

The sample holds a few counts of this clone. This chain connects TRBV10-3 to TRBJ1-3; D is possibly TRBD1 (6 bases). Trimming pared 4 bases from V and 0 bases from J, leaving 7 bases between. CDR1 and CDR2 (germline): ENHRY, SYGVKD. The CDR3 extends over 14 amino acids. This CDR3 is CAISGTASGNTIYF. In DNA form, the CDR3 reads TGTGCCATCAGTGGGACAGCCTCTGGAAACACCATATATTTT.

The chain combines TRBV9 with TRBJ2-2; unclear D gene. Per the germline V gene, CDR1 is SGDLS and CDR2 is YYNGEE. V was shortened by 3 bases and J by 4 bases, with 10 bases between the two germline ends. CDR3 length: 14 residues. The CDR3, as DNA: TGTGCCAGCAGCGCACCTTCCGGCACCGGGGAGCTGTTTTTT. It yields the protein CASSAPSGTGELFF.

This clone was picked up one time. The rearrangement joins TRBV2 to TRBJ1-2, with 10 bases that match TRBD1. The CDR3 length is 14 residues. Per germline, CDR1 SNHLY and CDR2 FYNNEI. The ends lost 10 bases at V and 8 bases at J; junction bases unmatched: 13. CDR3 DNA: TGTGCCACCCAGGGGTCCGGGACAGGGGCCGGCTACACCTTC. Its translation: CATQGSGTGAGYTF.

The gene calls are TRBV5-1 and TRBJ2-7; 11 nucleotides match TRBD1. Losses at the gene ends were 0 bases for V and 6 bases for J; bases not matched to a gene: 8. This CDR3 region has 16 residues. Germline CDR1 SGHRS, CDR2 YFSETQ. Here the CDR3 DNA reads TGCGCCAGCAGCTTGGGCCTCGGGACAGGGGGGCCCGAGCAGTACTTC. Encoded protein: CASSLGLGTGGPEQYF.

The CDR3, as DNA: TGTGCCAGCAGCTTAGTGTCGGGGGGGATTGGGAATGAGCAGTTCTTC. This codes for CASSLVSGGIGNEQFF. The chain has TRBV7-9 and TRBJ2-1; 8 bases match TRBD2. CDR1 SEHNR and CDR2 FQNEAQ come from the germline V gene (reference sequence). The CDR3 is 16 residues long. V lost 1 base and J lost 7; bases outside the gene matches: 9.

The chain carries TRBV11-2 and TRBJ2-4, with 8 bases matching TRBD2. The ends lost 0 bases at V and 10 bases at J; junction bases unmatched: 5. The CDR3 has 14 amino acids. Germline V CDR1 and CDR2: SGHAT, FQNNGV. The CDR3 reads CASSLDGGTRIQYF. The CDR3 DNA follows: TGTGCCAGCAGCTTAGATGGGGGGACTAGGATTCAGTACTTC.